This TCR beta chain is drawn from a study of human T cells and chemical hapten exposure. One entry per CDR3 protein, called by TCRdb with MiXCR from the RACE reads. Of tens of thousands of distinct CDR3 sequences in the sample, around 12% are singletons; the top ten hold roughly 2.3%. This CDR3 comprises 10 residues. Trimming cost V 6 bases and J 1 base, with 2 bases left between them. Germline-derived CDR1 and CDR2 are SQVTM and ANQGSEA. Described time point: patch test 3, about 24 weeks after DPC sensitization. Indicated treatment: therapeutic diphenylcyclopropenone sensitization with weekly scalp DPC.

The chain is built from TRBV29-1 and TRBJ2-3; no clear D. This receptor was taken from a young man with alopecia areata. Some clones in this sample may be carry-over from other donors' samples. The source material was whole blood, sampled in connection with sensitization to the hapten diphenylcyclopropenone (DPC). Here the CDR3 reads CSVGTDTQYF. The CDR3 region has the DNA TGCAGCGTCGGCACAGATACGCAGTATTTT.